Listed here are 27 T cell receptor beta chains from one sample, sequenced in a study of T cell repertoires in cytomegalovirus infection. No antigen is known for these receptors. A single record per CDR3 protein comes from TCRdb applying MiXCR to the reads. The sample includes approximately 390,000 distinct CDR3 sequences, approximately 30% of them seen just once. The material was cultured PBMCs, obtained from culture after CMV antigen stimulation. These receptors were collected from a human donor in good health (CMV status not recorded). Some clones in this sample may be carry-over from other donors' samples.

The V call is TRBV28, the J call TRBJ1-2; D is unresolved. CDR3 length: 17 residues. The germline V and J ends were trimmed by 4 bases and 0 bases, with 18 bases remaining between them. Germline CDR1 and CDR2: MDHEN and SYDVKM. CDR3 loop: CASSSSSVPKTNYGYTF. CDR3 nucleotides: TGTGCCAGCAGTTCATCTTCGGTTCCAAAGACTAACTATGGCTACACCTTC.

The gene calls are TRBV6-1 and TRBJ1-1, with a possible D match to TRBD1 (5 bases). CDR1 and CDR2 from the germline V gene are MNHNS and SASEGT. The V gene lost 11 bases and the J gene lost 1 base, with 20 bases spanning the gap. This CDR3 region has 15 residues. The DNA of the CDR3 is TGTGCCTCCTCGGAAACTGGGGCCTCGAACACTGAAGCTTTCTTT. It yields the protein CASSETGASNTEAFF.

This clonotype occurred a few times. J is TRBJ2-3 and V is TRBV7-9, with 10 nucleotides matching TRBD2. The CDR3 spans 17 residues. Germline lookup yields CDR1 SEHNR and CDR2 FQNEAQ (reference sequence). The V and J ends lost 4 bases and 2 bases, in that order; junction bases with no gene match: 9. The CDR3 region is CASSSRLLAGVTDTQYF. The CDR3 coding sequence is TGTGCCAGCAGCTCCCGCCTTCTAGCGGGAGTCACAGATACGCAGTATTTT.

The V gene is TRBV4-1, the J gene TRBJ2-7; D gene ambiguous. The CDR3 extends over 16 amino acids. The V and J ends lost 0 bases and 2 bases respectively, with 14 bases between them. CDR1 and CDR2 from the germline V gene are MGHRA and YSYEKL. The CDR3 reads CASSQDKTPSAYEQYF. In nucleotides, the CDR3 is TGCGCCAGCAGCCAAGATAAAACCCCGAGCGCCTACGAGCAGTACTTC.

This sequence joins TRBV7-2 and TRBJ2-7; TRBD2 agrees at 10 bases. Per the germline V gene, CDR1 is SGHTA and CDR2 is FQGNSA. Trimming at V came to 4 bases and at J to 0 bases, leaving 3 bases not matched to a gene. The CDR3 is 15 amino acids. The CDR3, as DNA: TGTGCCAGCAGCTCGGCTAGCGGGAGCTCCTACGAGCAGTACTTC. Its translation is CASSSASGSSYEQYF.

The CDR3 protein is CASSYQRGGPYEQYF. For the CDR3, the DNA is TGTGCCAGCAGCTATCAACGGGGGGGTCCCTACGAGCAGTACTTC. The gene calls are TRBV7-2 and TRBJ2-7, with 8 bases fitting TRBD2. The trim removed 4 bases at V and 2 bases at J, leaving 7 bases unmatched. The CDR3 has 15 residues. Germline V gene lookup returns CDR1 SGHTA and CDR2 FQGNSA.

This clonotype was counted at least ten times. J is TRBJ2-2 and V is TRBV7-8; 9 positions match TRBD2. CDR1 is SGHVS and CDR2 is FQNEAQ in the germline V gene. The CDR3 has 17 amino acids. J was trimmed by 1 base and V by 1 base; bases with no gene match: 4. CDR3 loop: CASSLERAGGNTGELFF. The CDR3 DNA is TGTGCCAGCAGCTTAGAGCGAGCGGGAGGGAACACCGGGGAGCTGTTTTTT.

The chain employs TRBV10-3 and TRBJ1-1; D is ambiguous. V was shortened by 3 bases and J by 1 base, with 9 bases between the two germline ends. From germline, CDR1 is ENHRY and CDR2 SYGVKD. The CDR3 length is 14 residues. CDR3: CAISDSQRNTEAFF. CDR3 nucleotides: TGTGCCATCAGTGATTCACAGAGGAACACTGAAGCTTTCTTT.

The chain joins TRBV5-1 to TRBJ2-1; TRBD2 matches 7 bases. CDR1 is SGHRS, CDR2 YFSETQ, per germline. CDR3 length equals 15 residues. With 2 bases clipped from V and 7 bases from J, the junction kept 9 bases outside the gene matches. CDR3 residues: CASSFTSAVVNEQFF. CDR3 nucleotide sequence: TGCGCCAGCAGCTTCACTAGCGCCGTGGTGAATGAGCAGTTCTTC.

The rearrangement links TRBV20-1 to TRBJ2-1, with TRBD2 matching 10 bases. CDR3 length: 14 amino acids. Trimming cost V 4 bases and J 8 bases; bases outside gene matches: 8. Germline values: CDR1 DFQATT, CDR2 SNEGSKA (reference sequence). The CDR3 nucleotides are TGCAGTGCTAATTGGCTAGCGGGAGTGGATGAGCAGTTCTTC. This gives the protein CSANWLAGVDEQFF.

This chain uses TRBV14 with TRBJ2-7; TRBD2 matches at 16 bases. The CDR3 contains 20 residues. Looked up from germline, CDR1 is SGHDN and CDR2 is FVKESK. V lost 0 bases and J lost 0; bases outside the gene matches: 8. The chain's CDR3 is CASSQDVPGLAGGFSYEQYF. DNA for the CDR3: TGTGCCAGCAGCCAAGATGTTCCGGGACTAGCGGGAGGGTTCTCCTACGAGCAGTACTTC.

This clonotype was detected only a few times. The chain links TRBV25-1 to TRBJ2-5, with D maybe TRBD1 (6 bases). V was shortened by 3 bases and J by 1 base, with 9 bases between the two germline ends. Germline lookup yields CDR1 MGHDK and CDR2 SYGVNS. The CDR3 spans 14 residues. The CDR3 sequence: CASSDYRAQETQYF. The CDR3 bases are TGTGCCAGCAGTGACTACAGGGCCCAAGAGACCCAGTACTTC.

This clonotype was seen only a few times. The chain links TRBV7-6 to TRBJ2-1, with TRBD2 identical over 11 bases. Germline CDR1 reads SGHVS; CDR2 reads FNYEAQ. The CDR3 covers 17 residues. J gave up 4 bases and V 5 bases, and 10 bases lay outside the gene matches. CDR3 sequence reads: CASSQYSSGRRYNEQFF. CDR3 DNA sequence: TGTGCCAGCAGCCAATACTCTAGCGGGAGGCGATACAATGAGCAGTTCTTC.

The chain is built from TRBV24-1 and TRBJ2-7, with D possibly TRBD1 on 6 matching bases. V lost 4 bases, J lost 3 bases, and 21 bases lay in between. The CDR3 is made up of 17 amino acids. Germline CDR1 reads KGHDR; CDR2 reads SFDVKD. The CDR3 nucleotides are TGTGCCACCAGTGAGTACAGGGATAAGCGGAAGGGCTACGAGCAGTACTTC. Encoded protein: CATSEYRDKRKGYEQYF.

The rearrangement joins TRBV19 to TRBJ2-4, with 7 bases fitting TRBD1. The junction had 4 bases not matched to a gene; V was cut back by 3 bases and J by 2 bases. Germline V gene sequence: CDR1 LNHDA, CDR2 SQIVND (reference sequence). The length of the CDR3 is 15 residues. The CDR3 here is CASSMSRGTKNIQYF. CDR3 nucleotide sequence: TGTGCCAGTAGTATGAGCAGGGGGACCAAAAACATTCAGTACTTC.

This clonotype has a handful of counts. CDR3 region: CASSFDPGQGLETQYF. In DNA, the CDR3 is TGTGCCAGCAGCTTCGACCCGGGACAGGGTTTGGAGACCCAGTACTTC. V and J are TRBV7-9 and TRBJ2-5, with 9 bases lining up with TRBD1. Germline CDR1 is SEHNR and CDR2 is FQNEAQ (reference sequence). The length of the CDR3 is 16 residues. V gave up 3 bases and J gave up 5 bases; unmatched junction bases: 10.

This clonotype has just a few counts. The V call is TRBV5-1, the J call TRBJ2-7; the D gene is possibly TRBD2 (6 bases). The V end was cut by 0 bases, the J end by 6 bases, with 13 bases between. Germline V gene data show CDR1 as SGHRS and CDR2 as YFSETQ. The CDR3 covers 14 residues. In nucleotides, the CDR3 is TGCGCCAGCAGCTTGGGCGGGCAGGGAGGCGAGCAGTACGTC. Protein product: CASSLGGQGGEQYV.

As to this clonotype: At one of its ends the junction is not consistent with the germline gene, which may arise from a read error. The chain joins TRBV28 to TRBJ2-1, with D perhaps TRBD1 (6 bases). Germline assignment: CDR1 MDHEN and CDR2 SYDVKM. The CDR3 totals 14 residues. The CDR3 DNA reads TGTGCCAGCATCCCAGGGAGCGTCGAGGGGGAGCAGTCCTTC. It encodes CASIPGSVEGEQSF. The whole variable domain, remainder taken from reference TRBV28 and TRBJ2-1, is DVKVTQSSRYLVKRTGEKVFLECVQDMDHENMFWYRQDPGLGLRLIYFSYDVKMKEKGDIPEGYSVSREKKERFSLILESASTNQTSMYLCASIPGSVEGEQSFGPGTRLTVL.

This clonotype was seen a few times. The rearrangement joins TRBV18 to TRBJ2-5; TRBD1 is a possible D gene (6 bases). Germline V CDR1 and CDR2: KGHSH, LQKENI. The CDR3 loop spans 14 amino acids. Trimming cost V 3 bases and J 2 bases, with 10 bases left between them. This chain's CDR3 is CASSPYTGQETQYF. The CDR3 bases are TGTGCCAGCTCACCGTACACAGGGCAAGAGACCCAGTACTTC.

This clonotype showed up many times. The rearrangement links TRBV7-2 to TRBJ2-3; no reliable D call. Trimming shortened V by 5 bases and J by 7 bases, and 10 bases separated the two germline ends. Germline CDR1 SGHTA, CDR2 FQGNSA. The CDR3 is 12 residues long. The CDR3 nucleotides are TGTGCCAGCAGCGTTGTGGGCAATACGCAGTATTTT. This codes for CASSVVGNTQYF.

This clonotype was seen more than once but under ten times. CDR3 amino acids: CATSQGGSEETQYF. In DNA, the CDR3 is TGTGCCACCAGTCAGGGCGGGAGCGAAGAGACCCAGTACTTC. The genes are TRBV15 and TRBJ2-5, with 7 bases fitting TRBD2. V lost 6 bases to trimming and J lost 3 bases; unmatched junction nucleotides: 7. The CDR3 has 14 residues. Germline V gene sequence: CDR1 LNHNV, CDR2 YYDKDF (reference sequence).

The CDR3 DNA is TGTGCCAGCAGAAAACCGGGACTTTCCACCGGGGAGCTGTTTTTT. It codes for CASRKPGLSTGELFF. The gene calls are TRBV7-2 and TRBJ2-2, with a possible D match to TRBD2 (6 bases). Looked up from germline, CDR1 is SGHTA and CDR2 is FQGNSA. The V gene lost 6 bases and the J gene lost 4 bases, with 15 bases spanning the gap. The CDR3 sequence is 15 residues long. The full variable domain, with the rest looked up from reference TRBV7-2 and TRBJ2-2, is GAGVSQSPSNKVTEKGKDVELRCDPISGHTALYWYRQSLGQGLEFLIYFQGNSAPDKSGLPSDRFSAERTGGSVSTLTIQRTQQEDSAVYLCASRKPGLSTGELFFGEGSRLTVL.

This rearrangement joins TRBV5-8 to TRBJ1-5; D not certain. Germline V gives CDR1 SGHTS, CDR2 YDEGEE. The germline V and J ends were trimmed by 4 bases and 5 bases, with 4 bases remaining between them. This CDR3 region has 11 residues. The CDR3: CASSLHQPQHF. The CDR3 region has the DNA TGTGCCAGCAGCCTTCATCAGCCCCAGCATTTT.

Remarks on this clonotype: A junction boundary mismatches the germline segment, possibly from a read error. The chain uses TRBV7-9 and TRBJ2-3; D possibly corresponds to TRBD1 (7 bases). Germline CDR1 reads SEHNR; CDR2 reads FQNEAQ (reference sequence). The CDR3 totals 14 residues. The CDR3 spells CASSLATGSDTQYF. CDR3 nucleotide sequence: TGTGCCAGCAGCCTAGCGACAGGGTCAGATACGCAGTATTTT. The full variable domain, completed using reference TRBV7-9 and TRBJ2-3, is DTGVSQNPRHKITKRGQNVTFRCDPISEHNRLYWYRQTLGQGPEFLTYFQNEAQLEKSRLLSDRFSAERPKGSFSTLEIQRTEQGDSAMYLCASSLATGSDTQYFGPGTRLTVL.

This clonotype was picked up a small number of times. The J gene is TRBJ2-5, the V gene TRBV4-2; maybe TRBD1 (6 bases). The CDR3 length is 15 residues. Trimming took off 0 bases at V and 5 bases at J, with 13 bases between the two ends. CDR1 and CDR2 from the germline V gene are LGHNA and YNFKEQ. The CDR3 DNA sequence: TGTGCCAGCAGCCAAGAGAGAGACAGGTTTGAGACCCAGTACTTC. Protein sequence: CASSQERDRFETQYF.

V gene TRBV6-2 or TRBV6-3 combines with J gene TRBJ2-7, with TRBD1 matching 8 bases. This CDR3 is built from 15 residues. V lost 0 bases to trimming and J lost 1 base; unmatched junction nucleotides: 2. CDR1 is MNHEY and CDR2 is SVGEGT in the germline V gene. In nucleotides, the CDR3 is TGTGCCAGCAGTTACTCGACAGGGGTATCCTACGAGCAGTACGTC. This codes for CASSYSTGVSYEQYV.

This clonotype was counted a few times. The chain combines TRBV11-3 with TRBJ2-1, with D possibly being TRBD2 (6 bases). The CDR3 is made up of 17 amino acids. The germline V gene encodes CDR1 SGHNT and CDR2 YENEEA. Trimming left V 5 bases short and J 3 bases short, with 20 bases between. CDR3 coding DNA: TGTGCCAGCAGCCTCCGCCCCCCCGGGAGTATCTACAATGAGCAGTTCTTC. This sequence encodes CASSLRPPGSIYNEQFF.